The T cell receptor (beta chain) under discussion was sequenced for a study of blood T cell repertoires in COVID-19. On the study more broadly: Acute and convalescent COVID-19 specimens originated in the United States, Italy and Spain.

Measured with immunoSEQ multiplex PCR; TCRdb has only the in-frame clones, and not every one. The data show about 200,000 clones, approximately 80% seen once. Germline V gene lookup returns CDR1 SGHDT and CDR2 YYEEEE. CDR3 length: 15 amino acids. V was cut by 7 bases and J by 7 bases, with 21 bases left in between. Sequencing was done on a sample of peripheral blood. The sequence derives from a man aged 40-50 years with acute or convalescent COVID-19. This chain uses TRBV5-6 with TRBJ2-1, with D uncertain. CDR3 loop: CASAFARPTWNEQFF. CDR3 nucleotides: TGTGCCAGCGCATTCGCCAGGCCGACGTGGAATGAGCAGTTCTTC.